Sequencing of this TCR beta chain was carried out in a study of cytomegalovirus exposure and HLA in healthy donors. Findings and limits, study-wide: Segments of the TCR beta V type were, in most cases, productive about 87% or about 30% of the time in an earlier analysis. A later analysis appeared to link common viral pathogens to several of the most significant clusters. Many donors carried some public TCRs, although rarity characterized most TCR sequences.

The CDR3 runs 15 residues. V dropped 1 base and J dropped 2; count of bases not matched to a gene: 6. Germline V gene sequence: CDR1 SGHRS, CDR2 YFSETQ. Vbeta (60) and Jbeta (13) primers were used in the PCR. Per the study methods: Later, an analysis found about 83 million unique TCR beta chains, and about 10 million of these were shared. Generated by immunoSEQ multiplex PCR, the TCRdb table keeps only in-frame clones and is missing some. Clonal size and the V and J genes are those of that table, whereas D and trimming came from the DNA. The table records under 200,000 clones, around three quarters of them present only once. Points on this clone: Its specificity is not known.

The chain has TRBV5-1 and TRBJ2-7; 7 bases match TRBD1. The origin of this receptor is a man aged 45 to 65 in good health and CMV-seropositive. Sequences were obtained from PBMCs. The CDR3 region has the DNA TGCGCCAGCAGCTTGACAGGGGATGATACCTACGAGCAGTACTTC. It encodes CASSLTGDDTYEQYF.